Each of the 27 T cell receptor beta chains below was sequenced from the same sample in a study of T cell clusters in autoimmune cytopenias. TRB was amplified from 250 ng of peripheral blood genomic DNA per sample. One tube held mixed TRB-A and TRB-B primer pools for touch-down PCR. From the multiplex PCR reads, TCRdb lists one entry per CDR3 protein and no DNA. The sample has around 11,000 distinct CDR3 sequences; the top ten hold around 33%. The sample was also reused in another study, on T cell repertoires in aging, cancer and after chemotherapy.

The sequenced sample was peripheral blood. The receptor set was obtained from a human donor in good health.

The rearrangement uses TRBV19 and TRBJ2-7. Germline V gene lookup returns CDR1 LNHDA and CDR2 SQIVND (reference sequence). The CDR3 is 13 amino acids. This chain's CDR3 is CASSIDRSYEQYF.

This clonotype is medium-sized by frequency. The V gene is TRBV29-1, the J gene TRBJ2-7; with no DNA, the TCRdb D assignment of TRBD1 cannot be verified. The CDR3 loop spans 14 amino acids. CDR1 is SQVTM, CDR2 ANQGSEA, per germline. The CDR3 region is CSVITGQGAYEQYF.

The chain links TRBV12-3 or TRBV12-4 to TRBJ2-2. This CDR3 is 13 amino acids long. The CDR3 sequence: CASSLLRTGELFF.

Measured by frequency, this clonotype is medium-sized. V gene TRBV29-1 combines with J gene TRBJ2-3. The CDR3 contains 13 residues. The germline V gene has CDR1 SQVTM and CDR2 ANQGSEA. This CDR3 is CSVEVVETDTQYF.

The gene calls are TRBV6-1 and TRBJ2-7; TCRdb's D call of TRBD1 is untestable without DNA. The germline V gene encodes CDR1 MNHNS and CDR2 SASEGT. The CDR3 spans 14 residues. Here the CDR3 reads CASSPQQGPYEQYF.

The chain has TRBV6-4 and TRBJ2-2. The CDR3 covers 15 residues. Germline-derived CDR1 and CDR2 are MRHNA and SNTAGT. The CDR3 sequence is CASSENEVDTGELFF.

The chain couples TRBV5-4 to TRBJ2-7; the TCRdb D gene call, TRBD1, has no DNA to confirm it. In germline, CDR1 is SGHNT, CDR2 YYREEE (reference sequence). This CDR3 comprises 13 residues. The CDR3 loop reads CASSPTGGDEQYF.

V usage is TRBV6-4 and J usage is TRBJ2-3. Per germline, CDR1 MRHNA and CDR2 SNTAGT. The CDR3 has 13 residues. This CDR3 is CASSTTSEDTQYF.

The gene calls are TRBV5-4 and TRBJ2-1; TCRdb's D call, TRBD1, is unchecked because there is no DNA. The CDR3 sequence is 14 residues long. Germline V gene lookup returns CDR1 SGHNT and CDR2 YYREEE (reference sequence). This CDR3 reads CASSSTGSFNEQFF.

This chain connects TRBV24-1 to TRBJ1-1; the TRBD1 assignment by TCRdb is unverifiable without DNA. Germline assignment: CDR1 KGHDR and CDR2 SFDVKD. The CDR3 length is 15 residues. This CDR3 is CATSLSGGENTEAFF.

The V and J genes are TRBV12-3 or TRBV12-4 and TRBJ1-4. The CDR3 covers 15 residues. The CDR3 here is CASSRNTPTNEKLFF.

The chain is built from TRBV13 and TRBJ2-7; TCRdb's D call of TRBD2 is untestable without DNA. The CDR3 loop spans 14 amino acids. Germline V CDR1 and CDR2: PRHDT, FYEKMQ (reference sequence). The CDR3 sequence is CASSLEVSGYEQYF.

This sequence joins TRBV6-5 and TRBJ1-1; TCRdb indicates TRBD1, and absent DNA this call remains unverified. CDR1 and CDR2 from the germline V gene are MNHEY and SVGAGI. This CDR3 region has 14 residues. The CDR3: CASSYSNGGTEAFF.

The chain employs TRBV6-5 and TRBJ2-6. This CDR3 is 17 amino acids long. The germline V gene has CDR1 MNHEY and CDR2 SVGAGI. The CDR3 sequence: CASSYSKVNSGANVLTF.

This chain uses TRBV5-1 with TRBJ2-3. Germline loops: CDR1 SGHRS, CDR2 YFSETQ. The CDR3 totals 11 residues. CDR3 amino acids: CASSDTDTQYF.

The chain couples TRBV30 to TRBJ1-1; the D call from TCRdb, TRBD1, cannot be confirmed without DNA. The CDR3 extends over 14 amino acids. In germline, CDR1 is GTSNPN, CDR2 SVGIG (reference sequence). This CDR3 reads CAWKGPVRNTEAFF.

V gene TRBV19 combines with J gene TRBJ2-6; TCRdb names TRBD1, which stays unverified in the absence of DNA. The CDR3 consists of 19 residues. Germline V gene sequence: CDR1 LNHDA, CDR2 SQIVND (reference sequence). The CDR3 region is CASFNRRDRHSSGANVLTF.

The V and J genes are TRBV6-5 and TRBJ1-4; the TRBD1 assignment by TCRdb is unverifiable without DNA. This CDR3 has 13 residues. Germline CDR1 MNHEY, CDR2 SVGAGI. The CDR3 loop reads CASRSGGVEKLFF.

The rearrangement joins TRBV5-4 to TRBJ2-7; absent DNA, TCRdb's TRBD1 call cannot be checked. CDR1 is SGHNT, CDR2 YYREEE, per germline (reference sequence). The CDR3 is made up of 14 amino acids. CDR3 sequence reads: CASSLGGGWREQYF.

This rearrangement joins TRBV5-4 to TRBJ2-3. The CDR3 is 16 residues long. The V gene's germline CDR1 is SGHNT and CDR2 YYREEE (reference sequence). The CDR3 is CASTLRLAASTDTQYF.

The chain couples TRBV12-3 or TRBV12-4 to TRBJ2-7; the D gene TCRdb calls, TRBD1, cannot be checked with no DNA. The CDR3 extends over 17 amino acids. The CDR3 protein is CASSWATGGRKSYEQYF.

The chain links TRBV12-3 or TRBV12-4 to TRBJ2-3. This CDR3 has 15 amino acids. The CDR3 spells CASSSNAQGTDTQYF.

The CDR3 here is CASSFTTGELFF. The chain links TRBV27 to TRBJ2-2. This CDR3 contains 12 residues. Germline CDR1 MNHEY, CDR2 SMNVEV (reference sequence).

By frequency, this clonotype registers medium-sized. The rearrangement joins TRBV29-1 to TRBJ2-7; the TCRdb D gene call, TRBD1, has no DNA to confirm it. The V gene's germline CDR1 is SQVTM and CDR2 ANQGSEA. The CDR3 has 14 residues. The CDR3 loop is CSVRGGDRPYEQYF.

The chain's CDR3 is CASSHGSSGANVLTF. This chain uses TRBV6-2 or TRBV6-3 with TRBJ2-6. Germline assignment: CDR1 MNHEY and CDR2 SVGEGT. This CDR3 region has 15 residues.

This chain's CDR3 is CSVGGLPGNTIYF. This sequence joins TRBV29-1 and TRBJ1-3; lacking DNA, the TRBD1 call made by TCRdb goes unchecked. The germline V gene has CDR1 SQVTM and CDR2 ANQGSEA. The CDR3 is made up of 13 amino acids.

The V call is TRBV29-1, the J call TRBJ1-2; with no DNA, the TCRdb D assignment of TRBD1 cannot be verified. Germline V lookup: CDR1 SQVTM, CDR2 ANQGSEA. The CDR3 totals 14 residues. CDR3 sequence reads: CSVEPAGGAYGYTF.